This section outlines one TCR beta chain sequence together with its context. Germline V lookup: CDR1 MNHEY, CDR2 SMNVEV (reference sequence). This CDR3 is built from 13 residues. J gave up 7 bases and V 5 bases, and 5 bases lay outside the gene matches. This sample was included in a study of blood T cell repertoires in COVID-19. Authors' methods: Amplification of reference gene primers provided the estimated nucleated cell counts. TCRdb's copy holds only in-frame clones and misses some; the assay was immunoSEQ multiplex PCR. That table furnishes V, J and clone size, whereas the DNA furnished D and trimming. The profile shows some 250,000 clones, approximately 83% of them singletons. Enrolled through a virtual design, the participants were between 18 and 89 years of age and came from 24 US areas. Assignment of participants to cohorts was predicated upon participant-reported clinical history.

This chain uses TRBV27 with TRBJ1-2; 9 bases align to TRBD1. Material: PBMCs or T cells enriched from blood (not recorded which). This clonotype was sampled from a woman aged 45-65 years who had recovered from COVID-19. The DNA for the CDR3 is TGTGCCAGCAGTGTAAACAGGGGGCTTGGCTACACCTTC. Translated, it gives CASSVNRGLGYTF.